Below, 16 T cell receptor beta chains from the same sample are listed, as sequenced in a study of regulatory T cells in long-lasting Graves disease. The TCR beta library used iRepertoire HTBI primers with Arm-PCR amplification of CDR3. One entry per CDR3 protein, called by TCRdb with MiXCR from the multiplex PCR reads. The sample includes about 500,000 distinct CDR3 sequences, around 15% of them seen just once. Time point given: newly diagnosed GD, antithyroid drugs for less than 3 months. PBMC RNA was the source of the TCR library. This same sample was also part of a study on T cells in Graves' hyperthyroidism and ophthalmopathy.

The specimen comprised peripheral blood mononuclear cells (PBMCs), sampled at new diagnosis, from a patient treated with antithyroid drugs. All receptors come from a middle-aged man with Graves disease.

This clonotype was seen ten or more times. The V call is TRBV5-1, the J call TRBJ2-1; 8 bases fit TRBD1. Germline V CDR1 and CDR2: SGHRS, YFSETQ. The CDR3 contains 15 residues. J was trimmed by 5 bases and V by 0 bases; bases with no gene match: 4. This chain's CDR3 is CASSLVQGANNEQFF. The DNA of the CDR3 is TGCGCCAGCAGCTTGGTCCAGGGGGCGAACAATGAGCAGTTCTTC.

This clonotype showed up many times. The gene calls are TRBV2 and TRBJ2-7; 7 nucleotides align to TRBD1. Per germline, CDR1 SNHLY and CDR2 FYNNEI. The CDR3 covers 14 residues. V dropped 3 bases and J dropped 6; count of bases not matched to a gene: 8. Here the CDR3 DNA reads TGTGCCAGCAGTGAGGCCGGGACAGATAGCGAGCAGTACTTC. It yields the protein CASSEAGTDSEQYF.

In its sample, this clonotype was seen many times. The V and J genes are TRBV5-1 and TRBJ2-1; D possibly uses TRBD1 or TRBD2 (5 bases each). V was cut by 4 bases and J by 4 bases, with 15 bases left in between. The CDR3 length is 15 residues. From germline, CDR1 is SGHRS and CDR2 YFSETQ. As DNA, the CDR3 is TGCGCCAGCAGCAATTTATCGGGACGTTACAATGAGCAGTTCTTC. Translated, it gives CASSNLSGRYNEQFF.

This clonotype was observed a few times. CDR3 coding DNA: TGTGCCAGCAGTGAATCCCGGGAGCAGTACTTC. The encoded protein is CASSESREQYF. This rearrangement joins TRBV2 to TRBJ2-7, with unresolved D. The CDR3 is 11 residues long. Trimming removed 2 bases at V and 7 bases at J, with 6 bases between. Germline V gene data show CDR1 as SNHLY and CDR2 as FYNNEI.

This clonotype was picked up many times. The genes are TRBV3-1 and TRBJ2-1; 7 bases agree with TRBD2. Germline V gives CDR1 LGHDT, CDR2 YNNKEL (reference sequence). V gave up 0 bases and J gave up 0 bases; unmatched junction bases: 11. CDR3 length: 19 amino acids. The CDR3 region has the DNA TGTGCCAGCAGCCAAGATATACGGGCTAGCGGTACCTCCTACAATGAGCAGTTCTTC. It is translated as CASSQDIRASGTSYNEQFF.

For this clonotype: It may be a read error: a sequence one base away is much more abundant. A read error is likely, as this CDR3 ends without the conserved phenylalanine or tryptophan. J is TRBJ2-3 and V is TRBV24-1; no clear D. Trimming shortened V by 1 base and J by 1 base, and 5 bases separated the two germline ends. This CDR3 has 14 amino acids. Germline CDR1 KGHDR, CDR2 SFDVKD. CDR3 DNA sequence: TGTGCCACCAGTGATTTCGTGGGCACAGATACGCAGTATTCT. This encodes CATSDFVGTDTQYS.

This clonotype has ten or more counts. The chain has TRBV20-1 and TRBJ2-7; TRBD1 matches at 10 bases. CDR3 length equals 18 residues. After removal of 0 bases from V and 4 bases from J, the junction contained 15 bases not matched to a gene. Germline loops: CDR1 DFQATT, CDR2 SNEGSKA (reference sequence). CDR3 residues: CSARDSAGSTGGGYEQYF. In nucleotides, the CDR3 is TGCAGTGCTAGAGATTCGGCTGGATCGACAGGGGGCGGGTACGAGCAGTACTTC.

This clonotype was counted a few times. This chain joins TRBV3-1 and TRBJ2-4, with 14 bases matching TRBD2. In germline, CDR1 is LGHDT, CDR2 YNNKEL (reference sequence). The CDR3 length is 15 residues. V shed 4 bases and J 9 bases; nucleotides not matched to a gene: 5. The CDR3 spells CASSRLAGGPVIQYF. CDR3 DNA sequence: TGTGCCAGCAGCCGACTAGCGGGAGGGCCCGTCATTCAGTACTTC.

This clonotype has ten or more counts. This chain joins TRBV20-1 and TRBJ2-1; 8 bases fit TRBD2. The CDR3 runs 14 residues. Germline loops: CDR1 DFQATT, CDR2 SNEGSKA (reference sequence). The V and J ends lost 3 bases and 7 bases, in that order; junction bases with no gene match: 8. CDR3 nucleotides: TGCAGTGCTAGGCCTGGGACTAGGGGGAATGAGCAGTTCTTC. Translated: CSARPGTRGNEQFF.

This clonotype was seen ten or more times. The J gene is TRBJ2-2, the V gene TRBV7-9; 8 nucleotides agree with TRBD1. Looked up from germline, CDR1 is SEHNR and CDR2 is FQNEAQ (reference sequence). There are 17 residues in the CDR3. V lost 7 bases to trimming and J lost 1 base; unmatched junction nucleotides: 11. In DNA, the CDR3 is TGTGCCAGCACCTCGCAGGGGGCAGACGTGAACACCGGGGAGCTGTTTTTT. Translating gives CASTSQGADVNTGELFF.

This clonotype was counted between two and nine times. This chain connects TRBV24-1 to TRBJ2-3, with TRBD2 matching over 9 bases. This CDR3 region has 16 residues. Germline assignment: CDR1 KGHDR and CDR2 SFDVKD. The V gene end was trimmed by 7 bases and the J gene end by 0 bases; junction bases not matched to a gene: 7. The CDR3 is CATSHSSGTSTDTQYF. The CDR3 nucleotides are TGTGCCACCAGCCATTCTAGCGGGACTAGCACAGATACGCAGTATTTT.

The rearrangement joins TRBV28 to TRBJ1-2; possibly TRBD1 for D (5 bases). V lost 2 bases to trimming and J lost 3 bases, with 13 bases between them. In germline, CDR1 is MDHEN, CDR2 SYDVKM. The CDR3 runs to 15 residues. The CDR3 sequence is CASSLRGHRDYGYTF. In DNA, the CDR3 is TGTGCCAGCAGTTTACGGGGCCACCGGGACTATGGCTACACCTTC.

This clonotype has just a few counts. The chain carries TRBV28 and TRBJ1-5; TRBD1 matches at 7 bases. This CDR3 is 13 amino acids long. The trim removed 8 bases at V and 5 bases at J, leaving 6 bases unmatched. Germline V lookup: CDR1 MDHEN, CDR2 SYDVKM. The CDR3 DNA follows: TGTGCCAGCGGGACAGCATGGCATCAGCCCCAGCATTTT. The encoded protein is CASGTAWHQPQHF.

This clonotype was detected a few times. The chain carries TRBV7-9 and TRBJ2-3; 14 bases are a match to TRBD2. Losses at the gene ends were 5 bases for V and 5 bases for J; bases not matched to a gene: 6. This CDR3 contains 16 residues. In germline, CDR1 is SEHNR, CDR2 FQNEAQ (reference sequence). The CDR3 DNA reads TGTGCCAGCAGCGGGACTAGCGGGAGATATTTAGATACGCAGTATTTT. Protein sequence: CASSGTSGRYLDTQYF.

The sample holds a few counts of this clonotype. CDR3 sequence reads: CASSPKGTGELFF. As DNA, the CDR3 is TGTGCCAGCAGCCCTAAAGGAACCGGGGAGCTGTTTTTT. This chain connects TRBV5-6 to TRBJ2-2, with no clear D. This CDR3 comprises 13 residues. Trimming pared 4 bases from V and 5 bases from J, leaving 9 bases between. Looked up from germline, CDR1 is SGHDT and CDR2 is YYEEEE. The full variable domain, rest sourced from reference TRBV5-6 and TRBJ2-2, is DAGVTQSPTHLIKTRGQQVTLRCSPKSGHDTVSWYQQALGQGPQFIFQYYEEEERQRGNFPDRFSGHQFPNYSSELNVNALLLGDSALYLCASSPKGTGELFFGEGSRLTVL.

This clonotype was detected ten times or more. V and J are TRBV7-9 and TRBJ2-3; the D is unclear. Trimming pared 5 bases from V and 2 bases from J, leaving 11 bases between. In germline, CDR1 is SEHNR, CDR2 FQNEAQ (reference sequence). The CDR3 length is 14 residues. CDR3 DNA: TGTGCCAGCAGCCTCGAAGGGCTCACAGATACGCAGTATTTT. As protein: CASSLEGLTDTQYF.